What follows are 3 T cell receptor beta chains derived from one specimen sequenced in a study of CD8 T cells in Susac syndrome. RNA totalling roughly 0.5 to 1 ug underwent reverse transcription with random hexamers. TCRdb re-called the immunoSEQ multiplex PCR reads with MiXCR, one entry per CDR3 protein. This sample has some 200,000 distinct CDR3 sequences, with over 85% found just once. The material sequenced was CD4+ T cells from PBMCs. The receptors here all came from a human donor in good health.

The genes are TRBV29-1 and TRBJ2-7, with TRBD2 as a possible D gene (6 bases). Germline assignment: CDR1 SQVTM and CDR2 ANQGSEA. The CDR3 covers 15 residues. Trimming took 5 bases from V and 7 from J, leaving 24 bases between them. The CDR3 is CSVKGGNSFSGEQYF. Written as DNA, the CDR3 is TGCAGCGTTAAAGGCGGGAATTCGTTTTCGGGAGAGCAGTACTTC.

This clonotype turned up a few times. The gene calls are TRBV6-1 and TRBJ2-7; 7 positions agree with TRBD1. In germline, CDR1 is MNHNS, CDR2 SASEGT. V gave up 6 bases and J gave up 3 bases; unmatched junction bases: 2. The CDR3 is 12 amino acids. The chain's CDR3 is CASRGQRYEQYF. The DNA of the CDR3 is TGTGCCAGCAGGGGACAGCGCTACGAGCAGTACTTC.

The J gene is TRBJ1-2, the V gene TRBV15; 9 bases align to TRBD1. This CDR3 region has 15 residues. V gave up 0 bases and J gave up 5 bases; unmatched junction bases: 4. Per the germline V gene, CDR1 is LNHNV and CDR2 is YYDKDF (reference sequence). For the CDR3, the DNA is TGTGCCACCAGCAGAGACCTCGGACAGGGGTATGGCTACACCTTC. Amino acid sequence: CATSRDLGQGYGYTF.